This TCR beta chain was retrieved from a study of beta chain features in type 1 diabetes. Study summary: All samples together contributed 100 million to 120 million sorted cells for examination. Regarding the study as a whole: Moderate but significant shortening of TCRB CDR3s was recorded in all four CD4+ subsets from Type 1 diabetes patients.

What was sequenced were expressed TCRB transcripts, since all of the isolated RNA had been reverse transcribed. Produced via immunoSEQ multiplex PCR; TCRdb's table is partial and in-frame only. The table has hundreds of thousands of clones, around an eighth seen once. Germline loops: CDR1 SNHLY, CDR2 FYNNEI. There are 15 residues in the CDR3. The V end was cut by 4 bases, the J end by 0 bases, with 10 bases between. One heparinised blood draw averaging around 100 mL was given by each donor. Populations isolated by sorting all had purity greater than 95%. On this clone: Its antigen is still unknown.

This chain uses TRBV2 with TRBJ1-3; D unresolved. The sample comprised naive CD4+ T cells from blood. This receptor was obtained from a man aged 18 to 30 with type 1 diabetes. CDR3 nucleotide sequence: TGTGCCAGCAGTGTTTACGGACTCTCTGGAAACACCATATATTTT. Residues: CASSVYGLSGNTIYF.